These T cell receptor beta chains were read from a single sample in a study of blood T cell repertoires in COVID-19. Some clones are missing from TCRdb's copy, which holds only in-frame ones; the method was immunoSEQ multiplex PCR. The repertoire holds some 130,000 clones, approximately 82% seen once, with approximately 11% in the top ten. The sequenced sample was peripheral blood. The receptor set was obtained from a man aged 55-75 years who had recovered from COVID-19. CDR3s include the opening cysteine and the closing phenylalanine or tryptophan.

>TRBV24-1
CATSDREGQGARETQYF
>TRBV25-1
CASSEYVETPSGNTIYF
>TRBV4-2
CASSQDLPRGGSMSNEKLFF
>TRBV3-1/TRBV3-2
CASSQLRTGTNTEAFF
>TRBV4-3
CASSHLLAGGTDTQYF
>TRBV7-2
CASSLKVLDFRSGANVLTF
>TRBV5-4
CASSLKSGGFVADTQYF
>TRBV2
CASRSDSSNTGELFF
>TRBV5-4
CASSSGPTSDNEQFF
>TRBV7-2
CASSPEGRNTEAFF
>TRBV21-1
CASSKRGEGEKLFF
>TRBV4-3
CASSPDGTGGSEQFF
>TRBV12-5
CASGLVRSGVSTDTQYF
>TRBV7-8
CASSLGVGAADAQPQHF
>TRBV5-4
CASSFPGLAEETQYF
>TRBV6-6
CASSRWTSGGNTGELFF
>TRBV11-2
CASSQMVSSTDTQYF
>TRBV24-1
CATSDFDRDYGYTF
>TRBV5-4
CASSRVSENTEAFF
>TRBV11-2
CASSSTRETQYF
>TRBV6-2/TRBV6-3
CASSYFQGYNQPQHF
>TRBV28
CASGRDSSYEQYF
>TRBV27
CASSLSGMDFSYNEQFF
>TRBV9
CASSAHSGANVLTF
>TRBV5-1
CASSSDSGRDEQFF
>TRBV28
CASSDSHSNQPQHF
>TRBV7-9
CASSLAGTGLGNTIYF
>TRBV4-1
CASSHTDRVYVLDTQYF
>TRBV28
CASSSRTVTQETQYF
>TRBV7-2
CASSLSGSVSTDTQYF
>TRBV27
CASSTVNTEAFF
>TRBV2
CASSASTDTQYF
>TRBV7-8
CASSLLGPEGVFF
>TRBV30
CAWRSIGSHEKLFF
>TRBV28
CASSSPDRGTIYEQYF
>TRBV6-4
CASSASQGDIQYF
>TRBV27
CASSLSGTGYGYTF